A selection of T cell receptor beta chains follows, all from one sample in a study of vaccination and CD4 T cells after COVID-19. Each CDR3 protein gets one entry after TCRdb re-called the PCR reads with MiXCR. The sample lists nearly 5,500 distinct CDR3 sequences, more than 35% occurring once. Antigens for these TCRs are unknown. Sequencing was carried out using CD4+ T cells from blood, cultured in vitro. These receptors all stem from a human donor who had recovered from COVID-19. CDR3s include the opening cysteine and the closing phenylalanine or tryptophan. A D gene is named only where the DNA matches it firmly. Clone sizes are given selectively: once, few, many, or a class where the clone is expanded.

CDR3 DNA,CDR3 protein,CDR3 length,clone size,V gene,D gene,J gene
TGTGCCAGCGTCAATATGGGGGGTAACACAGATACGCAGTATTTT,CASVNMGGNTDTQYF,15,.,TRBV27,.,TRBJ2-3
TGCGCCAGCAGCTTGGGATTTGTCGGGGGGGCCACCGAGACCCAGTACTTC,CASSLGFVGGATETQYF,17,.,TRBV5-1,TRBD2,TRBJ2-5
TGTGCCACCAGCAGAGATTCTCAGGGTCATAACACCGGGGAGCTGTTTTTT,CATSRDSQGHNTGELFF,17,.,TRBV15,.,TRBJ2-2
TGCGCCAGCAGCCCTGGGACTAGCGAGACCTCATACGAGCAGTACTTC,CASSPGTSETSYEQYF,16,once,TRBV4-3,TRBD2,TRBJ2-7
TGCAGTGCTAGAGATAGGAGGACTAGGTACTTC,CSARDRRTRYF,11,medium-sized,TRBV20-1,TRBD2,TRBJ2-4
TGTGCCAGCAGCTTGGAACTAGCATCAGATACGCAGTATTTT,CASSLELASDTQYF,14,.,TRBV5-4,.,TRBJ2-3
TGTGCCAGTAGTATACACCAGCAGTACAATGAGCAGTTCTTC,CASSIHQQYNEQFF,14,.,TRBV19,.,TRBJ2-1
TGTGCCAGCAGTGGGCGGATGGGGGGGTGGACAGATACGCAGTATTTT,CASSGRMGGWTDTQYF,16,few,TRBV6-1,TRBD2,TRBJ2-3
TGCAGTGCTGGGAACAGGGGTGGAGAAAAACTGTTTTTT,CSAGNRGGEKLFF,13,few,TRBV20-1,TRBD1,TRBJ1-4
TGTGCCAGCAGTCACGGGACTAGCGGGAATGAGCAGTTCTTC,CASSHGTSGNEQFF,14,.,TRBV6-4,TRBD2,TRBJ2-1
TGTGCCAGCAGTTACTCGAGCGGAACCCCCTACGAGCAGTACTTC,CASSYSSGTPYEQYF,15,once,TRBV6-2/TRBV6-3,.,TRBJ2-7
TGTGCCAGCAGTCCGCCGACTAGCTTCGGCACAGATACGCAGTATTTT,CASSPPTSFGTDTQYF,16,.,TRBV27,TRBD2,TRBJ2-3
TGTGCCACCTCGGGACAGGGGTACACTGAAGCTTTCTTT,CATSGQGYTEAFF,13,.,TRBV10-3,TRBD1,TRBJ1-1
TGTGCCAGCAGCTTAGAGTCGGCGGTGATTCAAGATACGCAGTATTTT,CASSLESAVIQDTQYF,16,large,TRBV7-2,.,TRBJ2-3
TGTGCCAGCAGTGAAGCGCTTGCAAGCTCAGGCACTGAAGCTTTCTTT,CASSEALASSGTEAFF,16,.,TRBV2,.,TRBJ1-1
TGTGCCAGTAGTAGAGAACAGGCCGCCTATGGCTACACCTTC,CASSREQAAYGYTF,14,.,TRBV19,.,TRBJ1-2